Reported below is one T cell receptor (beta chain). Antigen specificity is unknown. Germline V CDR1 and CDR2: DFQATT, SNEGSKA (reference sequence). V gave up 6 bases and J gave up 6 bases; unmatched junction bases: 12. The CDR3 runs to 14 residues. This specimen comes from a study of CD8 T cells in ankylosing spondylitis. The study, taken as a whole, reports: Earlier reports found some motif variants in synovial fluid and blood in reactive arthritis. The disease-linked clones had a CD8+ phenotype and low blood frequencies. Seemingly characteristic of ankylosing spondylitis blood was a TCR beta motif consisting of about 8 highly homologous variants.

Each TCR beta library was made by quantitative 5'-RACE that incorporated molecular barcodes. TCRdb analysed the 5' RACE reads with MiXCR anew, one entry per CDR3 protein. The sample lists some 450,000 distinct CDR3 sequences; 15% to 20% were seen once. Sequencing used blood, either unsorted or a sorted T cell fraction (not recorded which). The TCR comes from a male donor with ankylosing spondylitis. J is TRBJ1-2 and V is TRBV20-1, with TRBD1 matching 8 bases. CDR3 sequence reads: CSALRQGIRDGYTF. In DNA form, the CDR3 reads TGCAGTGCCCTCCGACAGGGGATACGAGATGGCTACACCTTC.